The 13 T cell receptor beta chains presented below share a single source sample, sequenced in a study of regulatory T cells in long-lasting Graves disease. The time point: persistent/refractory GD, antithyroid drugs over 5 years with positive TRAb. From RNA extracted from PBMCs, the TCR library was made. iRepertoire HTBI primers and Arm-PCR of CDR3 regions built TCR beta libraries. TCRdb reanalysed the multiplex PCR reads using MiXCR and keeps one entry per CDR3 protein. The sample carries approximately 400,000 distinct CDR3 sequences, 20% to 25% recorded once. Sequencing used peripheral blood mononuclear cells (PBMCs), obtained when the disease was refractory, from a patient treated with antithyroid drugs. These TCRs come from a female donor with Graves disease.

The chain has TRBV10-3 and TRBJ1-5; D not certain. This CDR3 is built from 13 residues. The V gene lost 6 bases and the J gene lost 4 bases, with 10 bases spanning the gap. Germline V lookup: CDR1 ENHRY, CDR2 SYGVKD. CDR3 DNA: TGTGCCATCAGGCCGGGTCTTAATCAGCCCCAGCATTTT. Translation: CAIRPGLNQPQHF.

This clonotype has ten or more counts. The chain combines TRBV2 with TRBJ2-2; no firm D call. Trimming cost V 9 bases and J 0 bases, with 11 bases left between them. The CDR3 runs 14 residues. The germline CDR1 and CDR2 sequences are SNHLY and FYNNEI. The CDR3 here is CASVPIPNTGELFF. CDR3 in DNA: TGTGCCAGTGTTCCGATACCGAACACCGGGGAGCTGTTTTTT.

This clonotype was seen repeatedly, ten times or more. The chain links TRBV24-1 to TRBJ2-7; the D gene is possibly TRBD1 (6 bases). The CDR3 spans 13 residues. Germline CDR1 is KGHDR and CDR2 is SFDVKD. V dropped 10 bases and J dropped 0 bases, with 12 bases sitting between them. The CDR3 DNA sequence: TGTGCCACAGCCCGGGACAACTCCTACGAGCAGTACTTC. Protein product: CATARDNSYEQYF.

At least ten counts were recorded for this clonotype. The V and J genes are TRBV6-2 or TRBV6-3 and TRBJ2-5, with unresolved D. This CDR3 contains 14 residues. CDR1 is MNHEY and CDR2 is SVGEGT in the germline V gene. Trimming left V 0 bases short and J 3 bases short, with 8 bases between. In DNA form, the CDR3 reads TGTGCCAGCAGTTACTCCGACTGGAAAGAGACCCAGTACTTC. Protein: CASSYSDWKETQYF.

The chain uses TRBV4-1 and TRBJ2-5; D is uncertain. With 1 base removed from V and 2 bases from J, the gap between germline ends came to 11 bases. The CDR3 is 15 amino acids. Germline V gives CDR1 MGHRA, CDR2 YSYEKL. This chain's CDR3 is CASSQVPELQETQYF. The CDR3 coding sequence is TGCGCCAGCAGCCAAGTACCGGAGCTACAAGAGACCCAGTACTTC.

The chain recombines TRBV18 with TRBJ1-1; a possible D gene is TRBD1 (6 bases). Germline lookup yields CDR1 KGHSH and CDR2 LQKENI. CDR3 size: 14 residues. V lost 6 bases, J lost 4 bases, and 15 bases lay in between. The CDR3, as DNA: TGTGCCAGCTCCCTTGGACAGCTGGGCACTGAAGCTTTCTTT. Its protein is CASSLGQLGTEAFF.

This clonotype was seen a few times. The chain recombines TRBV4-2 with TRBJ1-5; D remains ambiguous. Germline-derived CDR1 and CDR2 are LGHNA and YNFKEQ. The length of the CDR3 is 15 residues. V was pared by 0 bases and J by 1 base, with 7 bases between. The CDR3 here is CASSQELRSNQPQHF. CDR3 nucleotides: TGTGCCAGCAGCCAAGAATTAAGGAGCAATCAGCCCCAGCATTTT.

This clonotype was counted only a few times. The V call is TRBV30, the J call TRBJ1-1; no clear D. Germline loops: CDR1 GTSNPN, CDR2 SVGIG (reference sequence). The CDR3 contains 11 residues. The germline V and J ends were trimmed by 1 base and 7 bases, with 7 bases remaining between them. The CDR3 DNA is TGTGCCTGGAGTGCACAGTATGAAGCTTTCTTT. This translates into CAWSAQYEAFF.

The CDR3 DNA sequence: TGTGCCAGCATTAGGACAGGGATTGAAAAACTGTTTTTT. This encodes CASIRTGIEKLFF. The chain employs TRBV2 and TRBJ1-4; 8 bases line up with TRBD1. CDR1 and CDR2 from the germline V gene are SNHLY and FYNNEI. The CDR3 is 13 amino acids. V shed 7 bases, J shed 7 bases, and the junction held 5 bases outside the gene matches.

In this sample, this clonotype turned up a few times. The J gene is TRBJ2-7, the V gene TRBV20-1; 9 positions agree with TRBD1. The CDR3 has 14 residues. Germline V gives CDR1 DFQATT, CDR2 SNEGSKA (reference sequence). Germline trimming cut 6 bases from V and 6 bases from J; bases unmatched to any gene: 12. In DNA, the CDR3 is TGCAGTGCAAGAACGGGACAGGGTTATGCCGAGCAGTACTTC. Translation: CSARTGQGYAEQYF.

A few counts support this clonotype. The chain carries TRBV7-9 and TRBJ1-1; 7 nucleotides match TRBD1. The CDR3 is 20 amino acids. Germline CDR1 and CDR2: SEHNR and FQNEAQ (reference sequence). Germline trimming cut 3 bases from V and 0 bases from J; bases unmatched to any gene: 19. CDR3: CASSFQTDPTGTYMNTEAFF. The CDR3 region has the DNA TGTGCCAGCAGCTTTCAGACCGACCCGACAGGGACCTACATGAACACTGAAGCTTTCTTT.

This clonotype has at least ten counts. The V call is TRBV6-1, the J call TRBJ2-7; 7 bases map to TRBD2. The CDR3 consists of 15 residues. Unmatched junction bases numbered 10, after V lost 5 bases and J lost 3 bases. In germline, CDR1 is MNHNS, CDR2 SASEGT. CDR3 coding DNA: TGTGCCAGCAGTACGGGGGGTCTCCCGGACTACGAGCAGTACTTC. The encoded protein is CASSTGGLPDYEQYF.

The chain has TRBV30 and TRBJ2-2; D is undetermined. Trimming removed 0 bases from V and 7 bases from J, with 6 bases in between. In germline, CDR1 is GTSNPN, CDR2 SVGIG (reference sequence). The CDR3 totals 12 residues. The CDR3 DNA follows: TGTGCCTGGAGTGTACTCGGCGGGGAGCTGTTTTTT. Translated: CAWSVLGGELFF. Together with reference TRBV30 and TRBJ2-2, the CDR3 gives the full variable domain: SQTIHQWPATLVQPVGSPLSLECTVEGTSNPNLYWYRQAAGRGLQLLFYSVGIGQISSEVPQNLSASRPQDRQFILSSKKLLLSDSGFYLCAWSVLGGELFFGEGSRLTVL.